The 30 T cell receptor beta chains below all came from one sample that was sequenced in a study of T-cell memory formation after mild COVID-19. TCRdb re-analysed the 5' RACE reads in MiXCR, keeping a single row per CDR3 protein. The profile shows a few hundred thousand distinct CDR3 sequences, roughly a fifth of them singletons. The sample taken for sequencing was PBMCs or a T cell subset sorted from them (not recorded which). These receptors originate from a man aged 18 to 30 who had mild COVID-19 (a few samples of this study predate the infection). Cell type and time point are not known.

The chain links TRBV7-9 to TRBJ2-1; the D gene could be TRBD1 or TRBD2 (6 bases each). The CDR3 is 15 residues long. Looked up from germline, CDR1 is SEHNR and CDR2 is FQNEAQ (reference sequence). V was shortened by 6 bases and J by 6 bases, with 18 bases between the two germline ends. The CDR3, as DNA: TGTGCCAGCAGTCAACAGGGAGGAGAGGGCAATGAGCAGTTCTTC. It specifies CASSQQGGEGNEQFF.

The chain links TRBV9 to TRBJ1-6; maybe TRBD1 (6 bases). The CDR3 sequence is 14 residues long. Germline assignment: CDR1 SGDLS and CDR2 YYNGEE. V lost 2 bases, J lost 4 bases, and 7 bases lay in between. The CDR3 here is CASSVTGYNSPLHF. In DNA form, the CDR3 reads TGTGCCAGCAGCGTGACAGGATATAATTCACCCCTCCACTTT.

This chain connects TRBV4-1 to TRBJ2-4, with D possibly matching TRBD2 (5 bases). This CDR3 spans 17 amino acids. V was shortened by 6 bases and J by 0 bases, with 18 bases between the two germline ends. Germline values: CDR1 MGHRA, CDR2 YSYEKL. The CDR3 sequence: CASRQPDGVLAKNIQYF. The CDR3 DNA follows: TGCGCCAGCAGGCAACCGGACGGGGTTCTAGCCAAAAACATTCAGTACTTC.

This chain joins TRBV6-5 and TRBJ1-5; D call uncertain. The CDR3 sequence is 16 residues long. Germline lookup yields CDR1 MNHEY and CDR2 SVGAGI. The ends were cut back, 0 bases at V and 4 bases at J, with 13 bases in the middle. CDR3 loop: CASSYSREMGNQPQHF. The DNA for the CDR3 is TGTGCCAGCAGTTACTCAAGAGAGATGGGGAATCAGCCCCAGCATTTT.

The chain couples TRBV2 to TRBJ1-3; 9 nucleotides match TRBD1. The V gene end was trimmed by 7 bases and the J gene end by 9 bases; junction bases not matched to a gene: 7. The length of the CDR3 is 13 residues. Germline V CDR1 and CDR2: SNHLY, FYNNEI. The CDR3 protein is CASTRDRAGTIYF. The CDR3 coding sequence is TGTGCCAGCACCAGGGACAGGGCTGGCACCATATATTTT.

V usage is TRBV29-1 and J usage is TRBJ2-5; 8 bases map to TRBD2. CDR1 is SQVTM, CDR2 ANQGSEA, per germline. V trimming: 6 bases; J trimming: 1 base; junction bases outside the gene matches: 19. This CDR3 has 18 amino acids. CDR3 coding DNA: TGCAGCGTGGGGGCTACGGGACTAGACTTGCGTATCCAAGAGACCCAGTACTTC. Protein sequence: CSVGATGLDLRIQETQYF.

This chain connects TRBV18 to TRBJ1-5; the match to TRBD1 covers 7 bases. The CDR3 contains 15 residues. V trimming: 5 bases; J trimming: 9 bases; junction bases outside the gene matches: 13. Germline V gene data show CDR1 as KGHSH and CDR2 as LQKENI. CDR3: CASSATGTVITPQHF. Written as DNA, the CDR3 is TGTGCCAGCTCAGCCACCGGGACAGTCATCACGCCCCAGCATTTT.

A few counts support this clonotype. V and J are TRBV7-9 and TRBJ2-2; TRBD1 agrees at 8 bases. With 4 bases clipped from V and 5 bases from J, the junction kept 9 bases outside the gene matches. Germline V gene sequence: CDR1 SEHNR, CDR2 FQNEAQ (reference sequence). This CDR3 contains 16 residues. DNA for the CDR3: TGTGCCAGCAGCTGGCCAGCAGGGGGCCGGACCGGGGAGCTGTTTTTT. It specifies CASSWPAGGRTGELFF.

DNA for the CDR3: TGTGCCAGCAGCCCGAGAGCGATCACAGATACGCAGTATTTT. Its translation: CASSPRAITDTQYF. V gene TRBV7-3 combines with J gene TRBJ2-3, with no clear D. Germline loops: CDR1 SGHTA, CDR2 FQGTGA. The CDR3 extends over 14 amino acids. The V end lost 5 bases, the J end lost 2 bases, and 11 bases lay between the germline ends.

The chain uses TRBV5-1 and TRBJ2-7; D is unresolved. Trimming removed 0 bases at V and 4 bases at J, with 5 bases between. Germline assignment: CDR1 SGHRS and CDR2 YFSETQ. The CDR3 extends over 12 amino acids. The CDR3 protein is CASSLERYEQYF. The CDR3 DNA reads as TGCGCCAGCAGCTTGGAAAGATACGAGCAGTACTTC.

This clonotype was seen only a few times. DNA of the CDR3: TGCGCCAGCAGCTCGGCCCAGGGGACCCAGTACTTC. Translated: CASSSAQGTQYF. The chain is built from TRBV5-1 and TRBJ2-5; TRBD1 might be the D (5 bases). Germline V gene lookup returns CDR1 SGHRS and CDR2 YFSETQ. V dropped 3 bases and J dropped 7 bases, with 10 bases sitting between them. This CDR3 has 12 amino acids.

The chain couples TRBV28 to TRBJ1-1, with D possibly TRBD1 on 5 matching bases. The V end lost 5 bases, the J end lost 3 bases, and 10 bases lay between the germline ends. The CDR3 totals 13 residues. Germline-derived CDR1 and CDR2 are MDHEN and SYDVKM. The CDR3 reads CASSQGGYTEAFF. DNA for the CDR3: TGTGCCAGCAGTCAGGGAGGGTACACTGAAGCTTTCTTT.

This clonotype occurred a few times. The CDR3 region is CASSNQGNLHF. In DNA, the CDR3 is TGTGCCAGCAGTAATCAGGGGAACCTCCACTTT. The V call is TRBV6-5, the J call TRBJ1-6; D might be TRBD1 (6 bases). This CDR3 has 11 amino acids. The germline CDR1 and CDR2 sequences are MNHEY and SVGAGI. Trimming left V 5 bases short and J 15 bases short, with 11 bases between.

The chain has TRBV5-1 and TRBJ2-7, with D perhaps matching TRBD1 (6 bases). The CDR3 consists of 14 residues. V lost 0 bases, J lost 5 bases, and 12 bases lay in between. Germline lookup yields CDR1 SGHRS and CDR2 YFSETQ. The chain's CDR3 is CASSLAGGIDEQYF. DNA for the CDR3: TGCGCCAGCAGCTTGGCTGGGGGCATCGACGAGCAGTACTTC.

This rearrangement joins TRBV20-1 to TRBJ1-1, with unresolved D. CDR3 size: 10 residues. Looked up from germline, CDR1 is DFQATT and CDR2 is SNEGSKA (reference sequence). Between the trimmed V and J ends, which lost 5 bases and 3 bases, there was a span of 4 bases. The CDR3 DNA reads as TGCAGTGCTGGGGACACTGAAGCTTTCTTT. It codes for CSAGDTEAFF.

The CDR3 DNA reads TGTGCCAGTGGGGGGGACAGCTCGAATCAGTACTTC. Translating gives CASGGDSSNQYF. This chain uses TRBV9 with TRBJ2-4; D tentatively reads TRBD1 or TRBD2 (7 bases each). The length of the CDR3 is 12 residues. In germline, CDR1 is SGDLS, CDR2 YYNGEE. Trimming took 8 bases from V and 12 from J, leaving 18 bases between them. Filled out from reference TRBV9 and TRBJ2-4, the complete variable domain reads DSGVTQTPKHLITATGQRVTLRCSPRSGDLSVYWYQQSLDQGLQFLIQYYNGEERAKGNILERFSAQQFPDLHSELNLSSLELGDSALYFCASGGDSSNQYFGAGTRLSVL.

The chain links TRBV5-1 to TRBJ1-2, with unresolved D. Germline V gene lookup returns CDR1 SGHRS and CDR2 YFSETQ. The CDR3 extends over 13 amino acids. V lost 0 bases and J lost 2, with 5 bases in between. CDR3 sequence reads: CASSLVSNYGYTF. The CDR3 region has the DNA TGCGCCAGCAGCTTGGTCTCGAACTATGGCTACACCTTC.

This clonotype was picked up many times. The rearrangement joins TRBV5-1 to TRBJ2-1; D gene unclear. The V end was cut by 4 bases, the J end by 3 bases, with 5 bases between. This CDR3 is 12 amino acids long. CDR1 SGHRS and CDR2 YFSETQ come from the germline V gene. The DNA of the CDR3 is TGCGCCAGCAGCCCCGACTACAATGAGCAGTTCTTC. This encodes CASSPDYNEQFF.

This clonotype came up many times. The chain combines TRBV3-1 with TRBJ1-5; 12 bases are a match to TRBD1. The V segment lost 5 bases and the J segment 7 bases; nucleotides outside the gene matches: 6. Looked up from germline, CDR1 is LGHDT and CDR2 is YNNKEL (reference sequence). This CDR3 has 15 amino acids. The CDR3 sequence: CASSWGQGARQPQHF. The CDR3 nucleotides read TGTGCCAGCAGCTGGGGACAGGGGGCGAGGCAGCCCCAGCATTTT. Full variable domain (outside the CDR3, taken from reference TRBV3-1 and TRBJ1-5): DTAVSQTPKYLVTQMGNDKSIKCEQNLGHDTMYWYKQDSKKFLKIMFSYNNKELIINETVPNRFSPKSPDKAHLNLHINSLELGDSAVYFCASSWGQGARQPQHFGDGTRLSIL.

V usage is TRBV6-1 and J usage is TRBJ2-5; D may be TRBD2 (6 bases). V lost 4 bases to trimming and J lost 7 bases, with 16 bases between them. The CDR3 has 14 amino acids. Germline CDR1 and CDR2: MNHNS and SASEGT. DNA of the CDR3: TGTGCCAGCAGTGGGGGTGGGGGGAAACGGACCCAGTACTTC. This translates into CASSGGGGKRTQYF.

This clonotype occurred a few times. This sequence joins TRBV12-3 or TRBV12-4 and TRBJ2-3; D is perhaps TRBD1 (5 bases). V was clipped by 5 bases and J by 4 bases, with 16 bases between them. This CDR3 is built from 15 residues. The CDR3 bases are TGTGCCAGCAGTCCGACAAGGGGCGGCGCAGATACGCAGTATTTT. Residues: CASSPTRGGADTQYF.

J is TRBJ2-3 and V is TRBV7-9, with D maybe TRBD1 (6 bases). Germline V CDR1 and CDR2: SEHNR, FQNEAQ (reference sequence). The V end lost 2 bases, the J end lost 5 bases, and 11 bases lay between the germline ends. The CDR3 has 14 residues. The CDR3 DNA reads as TGTGCCAGCAGCTTATCAGGGGTCGGAGATACGCAGTATTTT. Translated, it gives CASSLSGVGDTQYF.

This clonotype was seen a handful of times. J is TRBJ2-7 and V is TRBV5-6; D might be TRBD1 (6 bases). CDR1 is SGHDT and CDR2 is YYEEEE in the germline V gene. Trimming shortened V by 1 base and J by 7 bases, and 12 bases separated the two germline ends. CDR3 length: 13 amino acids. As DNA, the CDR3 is TGTGCCAGCAGCTTGTCAGGGGCTTGGGAGCAGTACGTC. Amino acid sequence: CASSLSGAWEQYV.

DNA for the CDR3: TGTGCCAGCAGCGTAAATCAGGGGAGCTCCTATAATTCACCCCTCCACTTT. Protein: CASSVNQGSSYNSPLHF. The chain uses TRBV9 and TRBJ1-6; tentatively, D is TRBD1 (6 bases). Per germline, CDR1 SGDLS and CDR2 YYNGEE. The V and J ends lost 1 base and 0 bases respectively, with 11 bases between them. The CDR3 is 17 amino acids.

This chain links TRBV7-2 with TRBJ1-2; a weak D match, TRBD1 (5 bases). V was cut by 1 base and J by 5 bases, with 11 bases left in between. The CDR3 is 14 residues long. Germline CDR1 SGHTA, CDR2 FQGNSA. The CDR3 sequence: CASSLGRVGYGYTF. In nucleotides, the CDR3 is TGTGCCAGCAGCTTAGGCAGGGTCGGGTATGGCTACACCTTC.

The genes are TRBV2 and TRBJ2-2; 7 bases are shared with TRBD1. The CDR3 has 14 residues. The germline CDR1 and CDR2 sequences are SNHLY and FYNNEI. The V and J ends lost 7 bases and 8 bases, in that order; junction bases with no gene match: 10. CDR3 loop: CASTRGKGAGELFF. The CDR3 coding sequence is TGTGCCAGCACCCGAGGGAAGGGGGCTGGGGAGCTGTTTTTT.

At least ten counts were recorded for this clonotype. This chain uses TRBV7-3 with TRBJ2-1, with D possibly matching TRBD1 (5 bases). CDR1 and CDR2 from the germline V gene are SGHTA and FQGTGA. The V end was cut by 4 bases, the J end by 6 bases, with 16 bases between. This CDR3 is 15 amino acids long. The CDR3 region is CASSSRQGRINEQFF. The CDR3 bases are TGTGCCAGCAGCTCCCGGCAGGGCAGAATCAATGAGCAGTTCTTC.

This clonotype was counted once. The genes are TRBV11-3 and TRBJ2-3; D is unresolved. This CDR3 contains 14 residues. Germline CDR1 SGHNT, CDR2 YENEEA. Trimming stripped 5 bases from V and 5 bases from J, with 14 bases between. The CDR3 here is CASSPQWSVDTQYF. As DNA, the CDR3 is TGTGCCAGCAGCCCTCAGTGGTCGGTAGATACGCAGTATTTT.

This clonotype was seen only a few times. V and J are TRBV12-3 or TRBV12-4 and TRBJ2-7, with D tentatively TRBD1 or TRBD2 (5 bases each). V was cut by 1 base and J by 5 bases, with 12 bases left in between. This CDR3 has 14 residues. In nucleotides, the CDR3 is TGTGCCAGCAGTTTAGTTCAGGGAGAGGACGAGCAGTACTTC. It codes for CASSLVQGEDEQYF.

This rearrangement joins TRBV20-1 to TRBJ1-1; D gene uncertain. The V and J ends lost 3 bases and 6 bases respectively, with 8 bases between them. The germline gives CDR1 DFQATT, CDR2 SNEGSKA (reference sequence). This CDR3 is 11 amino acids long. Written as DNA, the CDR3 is TGCAGTGCTAGTTCGGGCGCTGAAGCTTTCTTT. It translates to CSASSGAEAFF.